This T cell receptor beta chain was captured in a study of cytomegalovirus exposure and HLA in healthy donors. Study outcomes and limitations: A later analysis found first-cohort TCR clusters tended to co-occur in the 110 or so validation repertoires. Specificity for CMV antigens was confirmed in vitro for a few of the CMV-associated chains.

This clone showed up just a few times. Its antigen is unidentified. Some clones are missing from TCRdb's copy, which holds only in-frame ones; the method was immunoSEQ multiplex PCR. The sample contains about 190,000 clones, about 82% of which appear only once. Trimming at V came to 6 bases and at J to 8 bases, leaving 6 bases not matched to a gene. The CDR3 is 14 residues long. The V gene's germline CDR1 is MNHNY and CDR2 SVGAGI (reference sequence). The specimen was PBMCs. This clonotype originated in a woman aged 18-29 years in good health and CMV-seronegative. The rearrangement uses TRBV6-6 and TRBJ1-6, with 8 bases that match TRBD1. This CDR3 is CASSPGGVDSPLHF. The DNA for the CDR3 is TGTGCCAGCAGCCCAGGGGGCGTCGATTCACCCCTCCACTTT.